This T cell receptor (beta chain) emerged from a study of blood T cell repertoires in COVID-19. About the research overall: The origin of the acute and convalescent COVID-19 samples was the United States, Italy and Spain. PBMCs, B-cell-depleted T cells, or T cells were the source of the cDNA or gDNA that made up the material.

Original analysis: From reference gene primer amplification, estimates of nucleated cell counts were derived. Clones were read by immunoSEQ multiplex PCR, and TCRdb kept only the in-frame ones, dropping some. D and trimming were read from the DNA, whereas the V and J calls and clone size are those reported in that table. The table lists roughly 87,000 clones, 86% of them singletons. The CDR3 sequence is 17 residues long. V lost 4 bases and J lost 2; bases outside the gene matches: 11. Germline V gives CDR1 MDHEN, CDR2 SYDVKM. This clone appeared once. Sequencing was done on a sample of peripheral blood. The sequence came from a man aged 45-65 years with active COVID-19. The rearrangement joins TRBV28 to TRBJ2-7; TRBD1 agrees at 10 bases. CDR3 coding DNA: TGTGCCAGCAGTTCCGTTACCTCCGGGACAGGGGCCTACGAGCAGTACTTC. Translation: CASSSVTSGTGAYEQYF.